Listed below are T cell receptor beta chains from one sample, sequenced in a study of early T cells in non-severe SARS-CoV-2 infection. TCRdb re-called the 5' RACE reads with MiXCR, one entry per CDR3 protein. Among about 38,000 distinct CDR3 sequences listed, about 4.5% were seen once. The sample consisted of whole blood. The receptors derive from an adult who was a healthcare worker with PCR-confirmed SARS-CoV-2 infection or an uninfected control (not recorded which). Each CDR3 is given with its conserved first and last residue. Each record gives: D gene, V gene, J gene, clone size, CDR3 protein, CDR3 DNA. The D gene is left open where the match is weak. Clone size is shown for a subset of rows, as once, few, many or a class of expanded clone.

d_call: TRBD1; v_call: TRBV11-2; j_call: TRBJ1-6; clone_size: many; cdr3_aa: CASSYGTASPLHF; cdr3_nt: TGTGCCAGCAGCTATGGGACAGCTTCACCCCTCCACTTT
d_call: TRBD1; v_call: TRBV5-1; j_call: TRBJ2-6; clone_size: many; cdr3_aa: CASSPGTGGGSGANVLTF; cdr3_nt: TGCGCCAGCAGCCCAGGAACAGGGGGCGGCTCTGGGGCCAACGTCCTGACTTTC
d_call: -; v_call: TRBV5-1; j_call: TRBJ1-6; clone_size: -; cdr3_aa: CASRADGDSPLHF; cdr3_nt: TGCGCCAGCAGAGCGGACGGAGATTCACCCCTCCACTTT
d_call: -; v_call: TRBV13; j_call: TRBJ1-1; clone_size: many; cdr3_aa: CASSVKTNTEAFF; cdr3_nt: TGTGCCAGCAGCGTCAAAACGAACACTGAAGCTTTCTTT
d_call: TRBD1; v_call: TRBV6-6; j_call: TRBJ2-3; clone_size: many; cdr3_aa: CASRVGQHTDTQYF; cdr3_nt: TGTGCCAGCAGGGTGGGACAGCACACAGATACGCAGTATTTT
d_call: -; v_call: TRBV30; j_call: TRBJ1-6; clone_size: many; cdr3_aa: CAWSVLDTNNSPLHF; cdr3_nt: TGTGCCTGGAGTGTTTTGGACACCAATAATTCACCCCTCCACTTT
d_call: -; v_call: TRBV12-3/TRBV12-4; j_call: TRBJ1-4; clone_size: many; cdr3_aa: CASSQQGATNEKLFF; cdr3_nt: TGTGCCAGCAGTCAACAGGGTGCAACTAATGAAAAACTGTTTTTT
d_call: -; v_call: TRBV28; j_call: TRBJ2-1; clone_size: -; cdr3_aa: CASSPPGSSYNEQFF; cdr3_nt: TGTGCCAGCAGCCCTCCGGGCAGCTCCTACAATGAGCAGTTCTTC
d_call: -; v_call: TRBV12-3/TRBV12-4; j_call: TRBJ1-6; clone_size: many; cdr3_aa: CASSFGGARNSPLHF; cdr3_nt: TGTGCCAGCAGTTTCGGAGGGGCGCGTAATTCACCCCTCCACTTT
d_call: TRBD1; v_call: TRBV25-1; j_call: TRBJ1-6; clone_size: many; cdr3_aa: CASSEGPGQPSSYNSPLHF; cdr3_nt: TGTGCCAGCAGTGAGGGCCCGGGACAGCCAAGCTCCTATAATTCACCCCTCCACTTT
d_call: TRBD1; v_call: TRBV20-1; j_call: TRBJ2-2; clone_size: many; cdr3_aa: CSARDGTGGGGELFF; cdr3_nt: TGCAGTGCTAGAGATGGGACAGGGGGCGGAGGGGAGCTGTTTTTT
d_call: -; v_call: TRBV7-6; j_call: TRBJ2-2; clone_size: -; cdr3_aa: CPSSLEWAPGELFF; cdr3_nt: TGTCCCAGCAGCTTAGAATGGGCTCCCGGGGAGCTGTTTTTT
d_call: -; v_call: TRBV6-1; j_call: TRBJ1-5; clone_size: many; cdr3_aa: CASSELGHQPQHF; cdr3_nt: TGTGCCAGCAGTGAGTTAGGACATCAGCCCCAGCATTTT
d_call: TRBD2; v_call: TRBV10-2; j_call: TRBJ2-3; clone_size: -; cdr3_aa: CASSDSGGRTDTQYF; cdr3_nt: TGCGCCAGCAGCGATAGCGGGGGTAGGACAGATACGCAGTATTTT
d_call: -; v_call: TRBV28; j_call: TRBJ2-7; clone_size: many; cdr3_aa: CASSLQGSYEQYF; cdr3_nt: TGTGCCAGCAGTTTACAGGGGTCCTACGAGCAGTACTTC
d_call: -; v_call: TRBV7-6; j_call: TRBJ1-1; clone_size: many; cdr3_aa: CASSFLRDAEAEAFF; cdr3_nt: TGTGCCAGCAGCTTTTTAAGGGACGCCGAGGCTGAAGCTTTCTTT
d_call: -; v_call: TRBV5-4; j_call: TRBJ2-1; clone_size: many; cdr3_aa: CASSAFKLQGRAYNEQFF; cdr3_nt: TGTGCCAGCAGCGCATTTAAATTACAGGGTCGCGCCTACAATGAGCAGTTCTTC
d_call: -; v_call: TRBV9; j_call: TRBJ2-2; clone_size: many; cdr3_aa: CASSVGLPTGELFF; cdr3_nt: TGTGCCAGCAGCGTAGGTCTACCGACCGGGGAGCTGTTTTTT
d_call: TRBD1; v_call: TRBV2; j_call: TRBJ1-5; clone_size: many; cdr3_aa: CASSEWTGNWHF; cdr3_nt: TGTGCCAGCAGTGAATGGACAGGAAATTGGCATTTT
d_call: -; v_call: TRBV20-1; j_call: TRBJ2-7; clone_size: many; cdr3_aa: CSATRPGSPYEQYF; cdr3_nt: TGCAGTGCTACCCGACCGGGGTCGCCCTACGAGCAGTACTTC
d_call: -; v_call: TRBV3-1; j_call: TRBJ1-1; clone_size: few; cdr3_aa: CASNSGFEAFF; cdr3_nt: TGTGCCAGCAACTCAGGGTTTGAAGCTTTCTTT
d_call: -; v_call: TRBV24-1; j_call: TRBJ1-1; clone_size: many; cdr3_aa: CATSDFGGAEAFF; cdr3_nt: TGTGCCACCAGTGATTTTGGGGGAGCTGAAGCTTTCTTT